This T cell receptor beta chain is drawn from a study of cytomegalovirus exposure and HLA in healthy donors. Background on the study: Drawn from HLA-typed donors, 80 million to 95 million unique TCRs were held in an early data release.

From germline, CDR1 is SGHNT and CDR2 YYREEE (reference sequence). The CDR3 totals 16 residues. The V segment lost 4 bases and the J segment 1 base; nucleotides outside the gene matches: 9. The PCR used 60 Vbeta and 13 Jbeta primers. TCRdb's copy holds only in-frame clones and misses some; the assay was immunoSEQ multiplex PCR. Among approximately 110,000 clones, over 60% were seen once, and the ten largest hold approximately 4.3%. Overall study results and limits: The listing of 150 to 200 TCR beta chains classed them as cytomegalovirus-associated.

With regard to this clone: Its antigen is not identified.

The TCR sequence derives from a man aged 55 to 70 in good health and CMV-seropositive. The sample taken for sequencing was PBMCs. V is TRBV5-4 and J is TRBJ2-7, with 9 bases lining up with TRBD1. CDR3 sequence reads: CASSPRQGEISYEQYF. The CDR3 DNA is TGTGCCAGCAGCCCGAGACAGGGGGAAATTTCCTACGAGCAGTACTTC.